This TCR beta chain was observed in a study of technical replicates of blood from a handful of donors. Sequencing was performed with immunoSEQ multiplex PCR; in TCRdb, only in-frame clones are kept and a portion is missing. The table lists under 90,000 clones, about 90% of them singletons, with over 0.2% in the top ten. Germline V gene data show CDR1 as SGHTA and CDR2 as FQGTGA. V gave up 5 bases and J gave up 2 bases; unmatched junction bases: 8. The CDR3 is 16 amino acids. V and J are TRBV7-3 and TRBJ2-3, with 9 positions matching TRBD2. The sequence derives from a human donor in good health. The sequenced material came from T cells isolated from PBMCs. CDR3 in amino acids: CASSPGRLAATDTQYF. CDR3 coding DNA: TGTGCCAGCAGCCCGGGGAGACTAGCGGCCACAGATACGCAGTATTTT.